The T cell receptor (beta chain) under discussion was sequenced for a study of post-analysis software for immune sequencing data (dated by TCRdb to between 2015 and 2017). At the level of the whole study: The recorded disease courses included relapsing-remitting, secondary progressive and progressive-relapsing multiple sclerosis, and some patients had no subtype annotation. A subset of samples was prepared in parallel using single-end sample barcoding, then pooled and co-amplified after Illumina adapter ligation. The patient repertoires were compared against approximately ten previously published healthy control repertoires obtained from donors aged about 6 to 25 years. General study outcomes and caveats: A handful of TRBV segments, including TRBV5-6, TRBV5-1 and TRBV20-1, were significantly more frequent in patients than controls. When samples were clustered directly using the F measure, samples prepared in the same batch co-clustered strongly, which prompted a batch-effect correction. The multiple sclerosis patient group was slightly younger than the control group. Normalized Chao1 diversity was significantly lower in multiple sclerosis patients than controls, suggesting substantial peripheral T-cell clonal expansion.

Inclusive of the bounding cysteine and phenylalanine, the CDR3 is 16 residues long. Kept here is only the CDR3 DNA, which spans 48 bases and is read in frame from base 1. Unmatched junction bases come to 11, with V trimmed by 4 bases and J by 4 bases. To demonstrate the VDJtools post-analysis software, the study profiled TCR beta repertoires from the peripheral blood of approximately twelve young patients with multiple sclerosis. The patients with multiple sclerosis were children and adolescents between roughly 6 and 17 years of age. Libraries came from PCR. Sequencing took place on an Illumina HiSeq 2500. To reduce PCR and sequencing biases, unique molecular identifiers were built into the TCR beta cDNA libraries. Approximately 500,000 cDNA molecules were obtained per 1 to 10 million input T cells, so each molecule approximated one T cell. Patient libraries were prepared and sequenced with the same protocol used for the earlier healthy control dataset. Within a given batch, samples were prepared together, multiplexed and sequenced on the same HiSeq lane. As for the original processing: Raw barcoded reads were processed with MIGEC, discarding single-read molecular identifier groups before consensus assembly and CDR3 extraction. VDJtools was used for post-analysis of the clonotype tables, and diversity was normalized by down-sampling every dataset to the size of the smallest sample. To correct batch-related cross-sample contamination, repertoire overlap clustering matched CDR3 amino acid sequences but not nucleotide sequences. Using fastp at Q25 and MiXCR, TCRdb reprocessed the public reads and kept productive beta chains. Rows merge per CDR3 protein into single entries with the most common DNA and genes. The V and J calls follow TCRdb's processing rather than the paper's. Present in this sample are roughly 870,000 distinct CDR3 sequences, about 53% of which were seen just once. Of the sample, approximately 4.5% is held by the ten largest clones.

With regard to this clonotype: What antigen it recognizes has not been identified. No base quality information exists; no much larger clone differs at one position.

The sequence was obtained from a girl under 18 with multiple sclerosis. The sequencing sample was made of blood. The chain links TRBV12-3 or TRBV12-4 with TRBJ1-2, and 8 junction bases match TRBD1. The CDR3 region reads CASSSTGQGLAYGYTF. In nucleotides, the sequence is TGTGCCAGCAGTTCCACCGGACAGGGCTTGGCCTATGGCTACACCTTC.